This T cell receptor beta chain was found in a study of cytomegalovirus exposure and HLA in healthy donors. Whole-study results and caveats: The authors enumerated 180 or so TCR beta chains as linked to cytomegalovirus. Specificity for CMV antigens was confirmed in vitro for a few of the CMV-associated chains. Rarity held for most TCR sequences, but there were some public TCRs that occurred in many donors.

The CDR3 is 13 amino acids. Germline assignment: CDR1 MNHEY and CDR2 SVGAGI. Trimming removed 6 bases from V and 6 bases from J, with 9 bases in between. TCRdb's table, derived via immunoSEQ multiplex PCR, lists solely in-frame clones and lacks some. The data contain some 120,000 clones, around 92% of them seen just once; the ten biggest clones take up around 3.3%. Details on this clone: What it recognizes is unknown.

This TCR came from a young man in good health and CMV-seronegative. The sequenced sample consisted of PBMCs. The chain carries TRBV6-5 and TRBJ1-6, with D unclear. The CDR3 bases are TGTGCCAGCAGCCGCGAGGGTAATTCACCCCTCCACTTT. Amino acids: CASSREGNSPLHF.